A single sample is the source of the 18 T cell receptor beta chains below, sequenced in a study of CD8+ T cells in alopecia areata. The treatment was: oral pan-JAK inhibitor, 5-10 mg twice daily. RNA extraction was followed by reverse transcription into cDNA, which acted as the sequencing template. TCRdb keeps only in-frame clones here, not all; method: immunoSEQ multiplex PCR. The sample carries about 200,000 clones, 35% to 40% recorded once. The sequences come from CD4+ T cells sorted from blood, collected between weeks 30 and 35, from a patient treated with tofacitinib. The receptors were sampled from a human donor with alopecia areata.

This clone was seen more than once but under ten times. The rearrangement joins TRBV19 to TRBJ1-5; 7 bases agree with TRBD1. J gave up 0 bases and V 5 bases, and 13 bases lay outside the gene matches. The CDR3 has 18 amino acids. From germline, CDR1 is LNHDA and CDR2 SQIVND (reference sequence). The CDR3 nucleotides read TGTGCCAGTAGTTTACGGCCGGGACAGCTTTATAGCAATCAGCCCCAGCATTTT. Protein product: CASSLRPGQLYSNQPQHF.

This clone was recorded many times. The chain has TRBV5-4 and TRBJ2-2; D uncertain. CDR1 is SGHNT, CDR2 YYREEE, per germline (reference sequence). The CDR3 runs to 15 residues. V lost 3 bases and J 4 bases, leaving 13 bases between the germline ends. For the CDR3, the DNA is TGTGCCAGCAGCTCCGGGTCTTCGGGCACCGGGGAGCTGTTTTTT. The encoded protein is CASSSGSSGTGELFF.

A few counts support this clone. CDR3 amino acids: CASRVAGGPTDTQYF. CDR3 in DNA: TGTGCCAGCAGAGTGGCGGGAGGGCCGACAGATACGCAGTATTTT. The V call is TRBV2, the J call TRBJ2-3; TRBD2 aligns across 9 bases. Germline loops: CDR1 SNHLY, CDR2 FYNNEI. Trimming took 6 bases from V and 3 from J; bases not matched to a gene: 7. The CDR3 spans 15 residues.

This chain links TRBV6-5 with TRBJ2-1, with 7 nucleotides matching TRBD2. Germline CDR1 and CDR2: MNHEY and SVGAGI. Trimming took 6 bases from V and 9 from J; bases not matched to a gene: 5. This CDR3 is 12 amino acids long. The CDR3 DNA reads TGTGCCAGCAGGCCTTCTAGCGGTGAGCAGTTCTTC. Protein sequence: CASRPSSGEQFF.

The CDR3 bases are TGTGCCAGCAGCCAACAGGGAGATTTGGGTGAAGCTTTCTTT. This sequence encodes CASSQQGDLGEAFF. J is TRBJ1-1 and V is TRBV7-9, with D possibly being TRBD1 (6 bases). CDR1 and CDR2 from the germline V gene are SEHNR and FQNEAQ (reference sequence). This CDR3 is 14 amino acids long. V was trimmed by 5 bases and J by 7 bases, leaving 17 bases between them.

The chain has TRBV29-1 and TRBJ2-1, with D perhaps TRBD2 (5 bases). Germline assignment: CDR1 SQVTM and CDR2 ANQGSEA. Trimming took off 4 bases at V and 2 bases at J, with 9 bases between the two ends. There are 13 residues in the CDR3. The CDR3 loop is CSVGGRAYNEQFF. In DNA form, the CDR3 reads TGCAGCGTTGGTGGGCGGGCCTACAATGAGCAGTTCTTC.

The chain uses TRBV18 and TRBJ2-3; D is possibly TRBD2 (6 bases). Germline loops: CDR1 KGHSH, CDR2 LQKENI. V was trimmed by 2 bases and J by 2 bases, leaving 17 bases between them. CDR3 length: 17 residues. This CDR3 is CASSPRGGAPFTDTQYF. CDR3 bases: TGTGCCAGCTCACCAAGGGGCGGGGCCCCATTCACAGATACGCAGTATTTT.

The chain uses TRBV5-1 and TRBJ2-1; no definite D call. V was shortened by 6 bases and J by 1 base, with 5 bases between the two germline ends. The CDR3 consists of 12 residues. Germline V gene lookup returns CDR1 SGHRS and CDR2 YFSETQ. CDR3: CASTESYNEQFF. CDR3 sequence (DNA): TGCGCCAGCACAGAATCCTACAATGAGCAGTTCTTC.

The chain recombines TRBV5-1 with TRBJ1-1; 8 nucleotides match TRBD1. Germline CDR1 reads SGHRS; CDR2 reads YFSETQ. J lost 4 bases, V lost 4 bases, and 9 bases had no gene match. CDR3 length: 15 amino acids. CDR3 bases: TGCGCCAGCAGCGTAGGACAGGGAGGTCGCACTGAAGCTTTCTTT. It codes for CASSVGQGGRTEAFF.

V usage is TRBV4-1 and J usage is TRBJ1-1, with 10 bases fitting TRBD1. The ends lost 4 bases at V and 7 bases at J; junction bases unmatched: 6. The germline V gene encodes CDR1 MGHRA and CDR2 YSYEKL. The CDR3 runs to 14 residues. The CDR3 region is CASSRGQGVVEAFF. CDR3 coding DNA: TGCGCCAGCAGCCGAGGACAGGGGGTGGTTGAAGCTTTCTTT.

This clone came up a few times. DNA for the CDR3: TGCGCCAGCAGCTTTGGGGAGACAAGAGGCGAGCAGTACTTC. The encoded protein is CASSFGETRGEQYF. This chain connects TRBV5-1 to TRBJ2-7; D is perhaps TRBD2 (5 bases). The CDR3 is 14 amino acids. The germline V gene encodes CDR1 SGHRS and CDR2 YFSETQ. V shed 2 bases and J shed 6 bases, with 15 bases lying between them. The full variable domain, its missing parts supplied by reference TRBV5-1 and TRBJ2-7, is KAGVTQTPRYLIKTRGQQVTLSCSPISGHRSVSWYQQTPGQGLQFLFEYFSETQRNKGNFPGRFSGRQFSNSRSEMNVSTLELGDSALYLCASSFGETRGEQYFGPGTRLTVT.

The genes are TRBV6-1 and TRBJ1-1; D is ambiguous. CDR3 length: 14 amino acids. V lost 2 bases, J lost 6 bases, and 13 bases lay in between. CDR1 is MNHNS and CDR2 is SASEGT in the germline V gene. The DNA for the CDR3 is TGTGCCAGCAGTGAACGGGTGAATGGTCCTGAAGCTTTCTTT. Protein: CASSERVNGPEAFF.

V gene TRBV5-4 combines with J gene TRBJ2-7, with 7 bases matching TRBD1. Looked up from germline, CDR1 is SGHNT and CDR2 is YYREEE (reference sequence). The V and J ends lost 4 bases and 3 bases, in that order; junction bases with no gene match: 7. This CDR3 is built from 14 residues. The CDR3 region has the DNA TGTGCCAGCAGCAAACAGGGGATAAGCTACGAGCAGTACTTC. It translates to CASSKQGISYEQYF.

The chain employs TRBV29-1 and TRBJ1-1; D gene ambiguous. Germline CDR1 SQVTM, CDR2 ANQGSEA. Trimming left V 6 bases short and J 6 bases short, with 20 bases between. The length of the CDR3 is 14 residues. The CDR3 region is CSVYHPGESAEAFF. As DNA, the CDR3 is TGCAGCGTATACCACCCCGGAGAAAGCGCTGAAGCTTTCTTT.

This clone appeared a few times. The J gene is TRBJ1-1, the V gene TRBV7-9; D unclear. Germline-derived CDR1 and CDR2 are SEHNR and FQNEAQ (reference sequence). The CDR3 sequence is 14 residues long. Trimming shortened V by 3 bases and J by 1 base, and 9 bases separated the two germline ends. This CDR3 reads CASSLGGGNTEAFF. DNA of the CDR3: TGTGCCAGCAGCTTGGGCGGCGGGAACACTGAAGCTTTCTTT.

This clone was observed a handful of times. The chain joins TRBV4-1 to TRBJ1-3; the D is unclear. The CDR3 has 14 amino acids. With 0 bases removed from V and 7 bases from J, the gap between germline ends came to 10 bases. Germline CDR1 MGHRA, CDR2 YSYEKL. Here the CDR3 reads CASSQDGGWNTIYF. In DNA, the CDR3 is TGCGCCAGCAGCCAAGATGGAGGGTGGAACACCATATATTTT.

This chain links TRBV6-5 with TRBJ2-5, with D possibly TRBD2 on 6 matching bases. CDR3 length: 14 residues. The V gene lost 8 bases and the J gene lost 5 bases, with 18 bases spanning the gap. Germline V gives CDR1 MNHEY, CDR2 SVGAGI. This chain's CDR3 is CASREPTTRETQYF. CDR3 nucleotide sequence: TGTGCCAGCCGGGAGCCGACGACCCGGGAGACCCAGTACTTC.

The CDR3 spells CASSLDPTYEQYF. The CDR3 region has the DNA TGTGCCAGCAGCTTAGACCCGACCTACGAGCAGTACTTC. V is TRBV11-2 and J is TRBJ2-7; D unclear. The germline gives CDR1 SGHAT, CDR2 FQNNGV. The CDR3 length is 13 residues. V lost 0 bases to trimming and J lost 2 bases, with 5 bases between them.